Shown below are 19 T cell receptor beta chains from a single sample sequenced in a study of OX40 agonist ivuxolimab in advanced cancers. Libraries were prepared by immunoSEQ multiplex PCR; TCRdb keeps only in-frame clonotypes and omits some of them. The sample holds tens of thousands of clones; less than 90% are singletons and the top ten take around 2.9%. Sequencing was performed on CD4+ or CD8+ T cells sorted from blood, taken in a trial of the OX40 agonist ivuxolimab. These receptors came from an adult with an advanced solid tumor such as melanoma, head and neck, liver or kidney cancer.

The chain is built from TRBV11-3 and TRBJ1-6; D remains ambiguous. The CDR3 runs to 13 residues. Germline V gene lookup returns CDR1 SGHNT and CDR2 YENEEA. Trimming took off 0 bases at V and 11 bases at J, with 8 bases between the two ends. The CDR3 nucleotides are TGTGCCAGCAGCTTAGAGCCGTATGCACCCCTCCACTTT. Residues: CASSLEPYAPLHF.

The gene calls are TRBV14 and TRBJ2-7; D remains ambiguous. Trimming removed 4 bases from V and 0 bases from J, with 13 bases in between. CDR1 SGHDN and CDR2 FVKESK come from the germline V gene. The CDR3 runs to 15 residues. The CDR3 bases are TGTGCCAGCAGCCCTAGAGAAGATTTCTCCTACGAGCAGTACTTC. Its translation: CASSPREDFSYEQYF.

The rearrangement uses TRBV6-1 and TRBJ2-5, with D perhaps TRBD2 (5 bases). This CDR3 has 13 residues. CDR1 MNHNS and CDR2 SASEGT come from the germline V gene. Deletions cut 5 bases from V and 2 bases from J, with 9 bases between. The CDR3 protein is CASSWEWQETQYF. CDR3 DNA sequence: TGTGCCAGCAGTTGGGAGTGGCAAGAGACCCAGTACTTC.

About this clone itself: One junction end does not reproduce the germline sequence, and a read error may be involved. The rearrangement joins TRBV7-2 to TRBJ2-7, with no clear D. From germline, CDR1 is SGHTA and CDR2 FQGNSA. This CDR3 region has 14 residues. The CDR3: CASSLGGSSYGQYF. The CDR3 DNA reads TGTGCCAGCAGCTTAGGGGGTAGCTCCTACGGGCAGTACTTC.

The gene calls are TRBV7-9 and TRBJ1-1; weak D call: TRBD1 (6 bases). The V end lost 4 bases, the J end lost 1 base, and 10 bases lay between the germline ends. Germline V lookup: CDR1 SEHNR, CDR2 FQNEAQ (reference sequence). The CDR3 extends over 14 amino acids. CDR3 loop: CASSSDRQNTEAFF. The DNA of the CDR3 is TGTGCCAGCAGCTCGGACAGACAGAACACTGAAGCTTTCTTT.

The gene calls are TRBV19 and TRBJ1-4; weak D call: TRBD1 (6 bases). The CDR3 is 15 residues long. CDR1 and CDR2 (germline): LNHDA, SQIVND (reference sequence). Trimming removed 5 bases from V and 8 bases from J, with 18 bases in between. The CDR3 spells CASSARWGRQEKLFF. DNA of the CDR3: TGTGCCAGTAGTGCCCGATGGGGGCGCCAGGAAAAACTGTTTTTT.

This chain joins TRBV7-2 and TRBJ1-5; 8 nucleotides agree with TRBD1. Unmatched junction bases numbered 9, after V lost 3 bases and J lost 2 bases. Per germline, CDR1 SGHTA and CDR2 FQGNSA. CDR3 length: 17 amino acids. CDR3: CASSFARGTGGNQPQHF. CDR3 nucleotides: TGTGCCAGCAGCTTCGCGAGAGGGACAGGTGGCAATCAGCCCCAGCATTTT.

This chain uses TRBV6-4 with TRBJ2-5; TRBD1 or TRBD2 may be the D gene (6 bases each). The V gene lost 6 bases and the J gene lost 4 bases, with 12 bases spanning the gap. Germline V gene data show CDR1 as MRHNA and CDR2 as SNTAGT. The CDR3 consists of 13 residues. CDR3 region: CASSGGAGETQYF. The DNA for the CDR3 is TGTGCCAGCAGCGGGGGCGCAGGAGAGACCCAGTACTTC.

The gene calls are TRBV5-8 and TRBJ1-5; 8 bases fit TRBD1. The ends lost 4 bases at V and 8 bases at J; junction bases unmatched: 8. The germline gives CDR1 SGHTS, CDR2 YDEGEE. The CDR3 runs 14 residues. This CDR3 is CASSKGQGGEPQHF. In DNA, the CDR3 is TGTGCCAGCAGCAAAGGACAGGGAGGGGAGCCCCAGCATTTT.

The V gene is TRBV11-2, the J gene TRBJ2-7, with unresolved D. The germline V gene encodes CDR1 SGHAT and CDR2 FQNNGV. V was cut by 1 base and J by 2 bases, with 6 bases left in between. The CDR3 is made up of 13 amino acids. As DNA, the CDR3 is TGTGCCAGCAGCTTAGCGGTAGCCTACGAGCAGTACTTC. Its translation: CASSLAVAYEQYF.

The J gene is TRBJ2-7, the V gene TRBV6-6; 9 bases are shared with TRBD2. Germline V gives CDR1 MNHNY, CDR2 SVGAGI (reference sequence). V was pared by 2 bases and J by 3 bases, with 2 bases of the junction left unmatched. The CDR3 totals 14 residues. The CDR3 protein is CASSYMTSGYEQYF. CDR3 DNA: TGTGCCAGCAGTTACATGACTAGCGGCTACGAGCAGTACTTC.

The chain couples TRBV5-6 to TRBJ2-7; 9 bases match TRBD2. From germline, CDR1 is SGHDT and CDR2 YYEEEE. The CDR3 is 14 residues long. The J segment lost 0 bases and the V segment lost 6 bases, leaving 4 bases of the junction unmatched. As DNA, the CDR3 is TGTGCCAGCACCACGACTAGCGGCTCCTACGAGCAGTACTTC. It is translated as CASTTTSGSYEQYF. Full variable domain (outside the CDR3, taken from reference TRBV5-6 and TRBJ2-7): DAGVTQSPTHLIKTRGQQVTLRCSPKSGHDTVSWYQQALGQGPQFIFQYYEEEERQRGNFPDRFSGHQFPNYSSELNVNALLLGDSALYLCASTTTSGSYEQYFGPGTRLTVT.

The rearrangement joins TRBV10-3 to TRBJ2-3; 12 bases are shared with TRBD2. V lost 4 bases, J lost 0 bases, and 8 bases stayed unmatched. The CDR3 totals 18 residues. Germline V gene lookup returns CDR1 ENHRY and CDR2 SYGVKD. The DNA of the CDR3 is TGTGCCATCAGTGTACTAGCGGGGGGCCTTACTAGCACAGATACGCAGTATTTT. The encoded protein is CAISVLAGGLTSTDTQYF.

The chain joins TRBV19 to TRBJ2-5; D remains ambiguous. This CDR3 contains 13 residues. Trimming stripped 7 bases from V and 1 base from J, with 10 bases between. Germline CDR1 and CDR2: LNHDA and SQIVND (reference sequence). CDR3 protein: CASNGSPQETQYF. CDR3 bases: TGTGCCAGTAATGGCAGCCCCCAAGAGACCCAGTACTTC.

This chain joins TRBV9 and TRBJ2-5; 10 nucleotides match TRBD2. This CDR3 has 17 amino acids. V dropped 5 bases and J dropped 1; count of bases not matched to a gene: 11. Germline assignment: CDR1 SGDLS and CDR2 YYNGEE. The CDR3 DNA follows: TGTGCCAGCAGTCAAGCAGCTAGCGGGGGCCTCCAAGAGACCCAGTACTTC. This translates into CASSQAASGGLQETQYF.

The chain combines TRBV6-6 with TRBJ1-1; 8 nucleotides agree with TRBD1. CDR1 and CDR2 (germline): MNHNY, SVGAGI (reference sequence). The V gene end was trimmed by 6 bases and the J gene end by 4 bases; junction bases not matched to a gene: 7. The CDR3 is made up of 14 amino acids. The CDR3 DNA reads TGTGCCAGCAGATCGACAGGGGCCGGCACTGAAGCTTTCTTT. Translation gives CASRSTGAGTEAFF.

The chain carries TRBV9 and TRBJ1-5, with D tentatively TRBD1 (5 bases). CDR1 is SGDLS and CDR2 is YYNGEE in the germline V gene. CDR3 length: 15 amino acids. Trimming removed 0 bases from V and 7 bases from J, with 14 bases in between. CDR3 sequence reads: CASSVGGGAGQPQHF. CDR3 nucleotide sequence: TGTGCCAGCAGCGTAGGGGGTGGGGCGGGGCAGCCCCAGCATTTT.

The chain recombines TRBV10-3 with TRBJ1-1, with D unclear. CDR3 length equals 12 residues. Looked up from germline, CDR1 is ENHRY and CDR2 is SYGVKD. Trimming cost V 0 bases and J 7 bases, with 6 bases left between them. The CDR3 here is CAISESGFEAFF. The CDR3, as DNA: TGTGCCATCAGTGAGTCGGGCTTTGAAGCTTTCTTT.

The V gene is TRBV21-1, the J gene TRBJ2-6; whether TRBD2, the table's D call, matches the DNA was not checked. TRBV21-1 is described as a pseudogene. The CDR3 contains 20 residues. The CDR3 is CASSKAGLAVAFSGANVLTF. CDR3 DNA sequence: TGTGCCAGCAGCAAAGCAGGACTAGCGGTGGCCTTCTCTGGGGCCAACGTCCTGACTTTC.